This T cell receptor (beta chain) was identified in a study of cytomegalovirus exposure and HLA in healthy donors (dated by TCRdb to the late 2010s). About the full investigation: In an earlier analysis of 550 to 750 of the donors, roughly 300 Gb of sequence data and 90 million to 130 million unique TCR beta sequences from roughly 180 million T cells were reported. The study used immunosequencing to profile the T cell repertoires of about 670 subjects and linked those repertoires to cytomegalovirus serostatus. In addition to the first cohort of approximately 650 subjects, a separate validation cohort of over 90 different subjects was used. An earlier analysis of around 580 of the donors used high-throughput TCR beta sequencing to judge whether each TCR beta V gene segment behaved as functional or pseudogenic. All discovery cohort repertoires had been generated using a single sequencing platform. Five DR-DQ haplotypes were treated as single units for association and clustering because of strong linkage in the cohort. Of the roughly 400 genotyped donors, roughly 80% fell in the genetic ancestry cluster associated with self-reported Caucasian donors. Typing coverage varied by locus: about 620-640 donors for A, B, C, DRB1 and DQB1; roughly 500 for DQA1; more than 600 for DPA1; around 450 for DPB1. In a later analysis, previously published TCR beta repertoires from several hundred donors were re-analyzed and high-resolution HLA genotyping was added so that TCR occurrence patterns could be studied. The study aimed to test whether signatures of past pathogen exposure could be identified by cataloging public T cell receptors. Rather than drawing on any new phenotypic data, the later analysis identified candidate immune exposures from TCR beta sequences and the way those sequences occurred across donors. To predict cytomegalovirus infection status, the study combined high-throughput TCR immunosequencing, statistical association of individual TCRs with disease status, and machine learning. Class I and class II HLA loci were covered by the typing at four-digit resolution. A later genetic analysis used genome-wide SNP genotypes for about 55% of the 666 donors, treating that subset as a discovery cohort. Across approximately 420 genotyped donors of the cohort, an average of about 240,000 unique TCR beta nucleotide sequences per donor were sequenced, and around 20% of those sequences were non-productive. An early release covering approximately 600 HLA-typed donors comprised about 310 gigabases of sequencing data and some 79 million unique TCR sequences. Donor age, sex, ethnicity and CMV serostatus were compiled together with the repertoire data. Summary of the overall study and its limitations: Because counts were too low, roughly 18 rarely observed V segments, including chromosome 9 orphons, were left out of the earlier analysis of a few hundred of the donors. In both the original and validation cohorts, the classifier was reported to diagnose cytomegalovirus status with high specificity and sensitivity. In a later analysis, most CMV-associated TCR beta chains were found to appear HLA-restricted, with HLA associations seemingly driven largely by CMV exposure. Linkage disequilibrium might explain the correlated functional status among segregating V segments, but an unknown experimental factor could not be ruled out. Immune exposure information for the cohort was limited to CMV serostatus. A later analysis found that HLA-associated TCR beta chains were more clonally expanded and had lower generation probabilities than equally common non-associated chains. Most TCR sequences were seen in very few donors, while some public TCRs were found in many individuals. In vitro tests confirmed that a few of the cytomegalovirus-associated TCR beta chains recognize cytomegalovirus antigens. A later genetic analysis associated a missense DCLRE1C variant with V-gene and J-gene trimming of TCR beta chains, and an independent cohort replicated the association. Because some donors lacked HLA typing at each locus, the association tests relied only on the typed subset. According to a later genetic analysis, donors in an Asian-associated ancestry cluster had fewer N-insertions in productive TCRs than the roughly 700-donor mean. According to the authors, the approach could potentially be generalized to other disease states and immunological phenotypes. An earlier analysis of approximately 590 of the donors showed that most TCR beta V segments appeared in productive rearrangements either about 87% or about 30% of the time, which broadly matched IMGT annotations. A total of about 150 TCR beta chains were listed by the study as associated with cytomegalovirus. In a later analysis, TCR association rates were found to vary across HLA loci, with the most associated TCRs seen for DRB1 alleles and the fewest for HLA-C alleles. When HLA alleles, especially DR and DQ, strongly co-occurred, attributing TCR associations to individual alleles was difficult. According to a later analysis, parvovirus B19, influenza, CMV and Epstein-Barr virus appeared linked to several top co-occurrence clusters. The 87-base-pair reads could not distinguish some IMGT-functional V segments, including TRBV6-2 and TRBV6-3, so those segments were excluded. A cluster of highly shared sequence variants was judged likely to represent a technical artifact of the sequencing pipeline. A further reported finding was that TCR beta sequences accurately predicted the HLA-A and HLA-B alleles for most subjects in the first cohort. The presence/absence analyses assumed that sequencing depth was roughly uniform across donors, and that assumption may not be true. The cohort was sequenced for TCR beta chains only, and without alpha or paired-chain data the features that could be detected were limited. Specific HLA alleles were associated with 15,000 to 20,000 TCR beta sequences at a false discovery rate of 0.05 in a later analysis.

The CDR3, from cysteine to phenylalanine, totals 16 residues. Kept here is only the CDR3 DNA, which spans 48 bases and is read in frame from base 1. V is shortened by 5 bases, J by 2 bases, and the region joining them spans 13 bases. Reading the germline V gene gives CDR1 MDHEN and CDR2 SYDVKM. Library preparation was by the immunoSEQ multiplex PCR assay. The multiplex PCR relied on a mix of 60 forward primers for TCR Vbeta segments and 13 reverse primers for TCR Jbeta segments. The CDR3 region of rearranged TCR beta genes was amplified from genomic DNA with a multiplex PCR assay. Amplified TCR beta libraries were sequenced as 87-base-pair reads on the Illumina HiSeq System. Processing in the source paper ran as follows. In a later analysis, 80 million or so unique TCR beta chains were counted across the roughly 670 repertoires, and around 10 million of these chains were shared by at least two donors. Raw reads were error-corrected and collapsed into unique sequences by a nearest-neighbor algorithm in which closely related sequences were merged to remove PCR and sequencing errors. To assign V, D and J gene segments, CDR3 sequences were aligned to IMGT reference sequences. For a sequence to be retained, at least a six-nucleotide match to both a V gene segment and a J gene segment was required. A rearrangement was called productive if the CDR3 had no stop codons and remained in frame with V and J, and every other rearrangement was called non-productive. CDR3 was defined according to IMGT convention as the region running from the second conserved V-encoded cysteine to the conserved J-encoded phenylalanine. In an earlier analysis of 500 to 650 of the donors, sequences lacking an unambiguous match to a single V gene segment were excluded. In an earlier analysis of 587 of the donors, a V segment was called functional when productive rearrangements were above 56.7%, and segregating when the standard deviation between donors exceeded 5%. A statistical classification framework was developed to diagnose cytomegalovirus status using the catalog of TCR beta chain sequences. In a later analysis, TCR nucleotide sequences were compared against IMGT/GENE-DB human TR gene sequences so that V and J genes could be assigned. Using the TCRdist pipeline, a later analysis assigned CDR3 sequences along with most-parsimonious VDJ recombination scenarios. In a later analysis, each TCR beta chain was defined by its CDR3 amino acid sequence together with its V-gene family, and reads without a unique V-gene family were excluded. In a later analysis, several hundred highly shared, low-generation-probability nucleotide sequences were removed to address suspected cross-contamination and a sequencing artifact. In a later analysis, a clonal expansion index for each public chain was calculated from normalized within-repertoire ranks of inferred template counts. A later analysis computed generation probabilities with a VDJ recombination model fitted to out-of-frame rearrangements, and checked the results against IGoR. In a later analysis, hypergeometric tests were used to score TCR-TCR, TCR-HLA and TCR-CMV co-occurrence, with a repertoire-size bias correction applied to TCR pairs. To estimate false discovery rates, a later analysis permuted the HLA or CMV assignments 20 times. A later analysis grouped co-occurring TCRs with DBSCAN, adding TCRdist sequence similarity when clustering within HLA-allele-positive subsets. Co-occurrence clustering excluded repertoires with fewer than 30,000 or more than 120,000 public chains, plus five with anomalous nucleotide sharing. Entries here come from immuneACCESS through TCRdb and include only in-frame sequences with V and J called. Some clones fail to appear in such tables; in the studies checked, an unresolved V gene covers under half of the shortfall, and the cause of the remainder is unknown. V and J calls and clone size are as listed in that table; D and trimming were resolved from the DNA. The sample includes 90,000 or so clones, with around 77% observed a single time. Of the sample, around 2.1% is held by the ten largest clones.

The cohort was made up of roughly 670 healthy bone marrow donors. Cohort members were all nominally healthy when sampled, although unrecorded immune exposures were likely present. The donor was CMV seronegative and was included in the group of a few hundred seronegative cohort members. A peripheral blood sample was collected from each donor, and TCR beta sequencing was performed on peripheral blood mononuclear cells. Genomic DNA was extracted from the blood cell samples with the Qiagen DNeasy Blood Extraction Kit. Turning to this clone: Its cognate antigen has yet to be identified. No much larger clonotype is one base removed from it; base qualities were not supplied.

The rearranged segments are TRBV28 and TRBJ2-6; a weak D assignment points to TRBD2 (6 bases agree). The sequence derives from a boy between 10 and 17 years old in good health and CMV-seronegative. Sequencing input: PBMCs. The DNA reads TGTGCCAGCAGTCCCACTAGCTACCCTGGGGCCAACGTCCTGACTTTC. Its protein reads: CASSPTSYPGANVLTF.